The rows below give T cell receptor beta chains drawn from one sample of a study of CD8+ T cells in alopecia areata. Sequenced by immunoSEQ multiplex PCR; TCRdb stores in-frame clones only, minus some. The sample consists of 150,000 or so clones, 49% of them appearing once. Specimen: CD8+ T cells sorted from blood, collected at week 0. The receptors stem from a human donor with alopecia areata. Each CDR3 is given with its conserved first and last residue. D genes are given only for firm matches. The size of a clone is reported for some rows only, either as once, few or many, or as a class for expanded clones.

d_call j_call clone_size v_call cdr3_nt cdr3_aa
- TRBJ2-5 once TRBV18 TGTGCCAGCTCACCGGAGGCGTGGGGAGAGACCCAGTACTTC CASSPEAWGETQYF
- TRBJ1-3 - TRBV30 TGTGCCTATCAGGGCCTCTCTGGAAACACCATATATTTT CAYQGLSGNTIYF
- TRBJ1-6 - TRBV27 TGTGCCAGCAGTTTATCGACCGGAGAGTGGGGGAATCCCCTCCACTTT CASSLSTGEWGNPLHF
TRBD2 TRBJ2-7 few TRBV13 TGTGCCAGCAGCTTCAGTAGCGGGGGGTGGTACGAGCAGTACTTC CASSFSSGGWYEQYF
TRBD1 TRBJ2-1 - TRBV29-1 TGCAGCGCCTTGGGGGACAGGGGTATTTCTAACTCCTACAATGAGCAGTTCTTC CSALGDRGISNSYNEQFF
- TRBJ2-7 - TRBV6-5 TGTGCCAGCAGTTACGGGAATACCTACGAGCAGTACTTC CASSYGNTYEQYF
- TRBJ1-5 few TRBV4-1 TGCGCCAGCAGCCAAGGCTTCAGGGCGCCTCAGCCCCAGCATTTT CASSQGFRAPQPQHF
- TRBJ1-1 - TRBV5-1 TGCGCCAGCAGCGCTGACGGAAGGGGGGAAGCTTTCTTT CASSADGRGEAFF
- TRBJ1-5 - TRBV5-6 TGTGCCAGCAGCTTGGGGGGGTTGGCTCCCCAGCATTTT CASSLGGLAPQHF
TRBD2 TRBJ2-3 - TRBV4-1 TGCGCCAGCAGCCAAGAATGGGGAGGGACTAGCGGGGATACGCAGTATTTT CASSQEWGGTSGDTQYF
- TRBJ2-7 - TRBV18 TGTGCCAGCTCACCACCGACCAGTACCTACGAGCAGTACTTC CASSPPTSTYEQYF
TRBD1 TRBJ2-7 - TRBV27 TGTGCCAGCAGTTTGGACAGGGGCTACGAGCAGTACTTC CASSLDRGYEQYF
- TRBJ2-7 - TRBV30 TGTGCCTGGAGTGTAAGTGGTTGGGGGGCGTCCTACGAGCAGTACTTC CAWSVSGWGASYEQYF